These 9 T cell receptor beta chains were all obtained from the same sample, sequenced in a study of patients and donors after allogeneic stem cell transplantation. TCRdb reprocessed the RT-PCR reads with MiXCR, giving one entry per CDR3 protein. The sample includes around 200,000 distinct CDR3 sequences, roughly 38% of them seen just once. The sample was blood, either unsorted or a sorted T cell fraction (not recorded which). The receptors come from a human donor who was either an allogeneic HSCT recipient or a stem cell or donor lymphocyte infusion donor (not recorded which). It is not recorded whose cells these are; they may come from a transplant donor.

This clonotype showed up just a few times. This chain joins TRBV20-1 and TRBJ1-1, with D maybe TRBD1 (6 bases). The CDR3 loop spans 13 amino acids. Germline assignment: CDR1 DFQATT and CDR2 SNEGSKA (reference sequence). V shed 3 bases and J shed 5 bases, with 13 bases lying between them. The CDR3 coding sequence is TGCAGTGCTAGGTCAGGGGAGAGGACTGAAGCTTTCTTT. This encodes CSARSGERTEAFF.

The V and J genes are TRBV28 and TRBJ1-5; D call uncertain. The germline gives CDR1 MDHEN, CDR2 SYDVKM. The ends were cut back, 5 bases at V and 5 bases at J, with 4 bases in the middle. CDR3 size: 11 residues. CDR3 bases: TGTGCCAGCAGTCGATATCAGCCCCAGCATTTT. It is translated as CASSRYQPQHF.

In this sample, this clonotype turned up a few times. The rearrangement joins TRBV6-5 to TRBJ2-1; tentatively, D is TRBD1 (6 bases). V was trimmed by 5 bases and J by 4 bases, leaving 12 bases between them. The CDR3 contains 14 residues. Germline loops: CDR1 MNHEY, CDR2 SVGAGI. This CDR3 is CASSDFRGYNEQFF. The CDR3 nucleotides are TGTGCCAGCAGTGATTTCAGGGGTTACAATGAGCAGTTCTTC.

The chain carries TRBV5-6 and TRBJ2-5; tentatively, D is TRBD2 (5 bases). The CDR3 has 12 residues. Trimming pared 6 bases from V and 7 bases from J, leaving 13 bases between. The germline V gene has CDR1 SGHDT and CDR2 YYEEEE. The DNA of the CDR3 is TGTGCCAGCACCATACGCCGGGGGACCCAGTACTTC. Protein sequence: CASTIRRGTQYF.

The chain carries TRBV21-1 and TRBJ1-4; the table names TRBD1, a call not compared with the DNA. TRBV21-1 is recorded as a pseudogene. The CDR3 extends over 16 amino acids. The CDR3 nucleotides are TGTGCCAGCAGCAAAGAAAAGACAGGGATTAATGAAAAACTGTTTTTT. Protein: CASSKEKTGINEKLFF.

This clonotype has only a few counts. The chain uses TRBV18 and TRBJ1-2; no clear D gene. CDR3 length: 13 amino acids. CDR1 is KGHSH and CDR2 is LQKENI in the germline V gene. V was trimmed by 0 bases and J by 7 bases, leaving 9 bases between them. CDR3 DNA: TGTGCCAGCTCACCACCTGCTGGGCCTGGCTACACCTTC. This codes for CASSPPAGPGYTF. Variable domain in full (rest from reference TRBV18 and TRBJ1-2): NAGVMQNPRHLVRRRGQEARLRCSPMKGHSHVYWYRQLPEEGLKFMVYLQKENIIDESGMPKERFSAEFPKEGPSILRIQQVVRGDSAAYFCASSPPAGPGYTFGSGTRLTVV.

This clonotype showed up just a few times. The genes are TRBV10-3 and TRBJ1-6, with 9 bases aligning to TRBD1. The CDR3 runs 12 residues. Trimming at V came to 6 bases and at J to 13 bases, leaving 4 bases not matched to a gene. CDR1 and CDR2 from the germline V gene are ENHRY and SYGVKD. The CDR3 DNA sequence: TGTGCCATCAGGGACAGGGGCTGGCCCCTCCACTTT. This gives the protein CAIRDRGWPLHF.

This chain uses TRBV2 with TRBJ2-2; possible D gene TRBD2, 6 bases. Germline lookup yields CDR1 SNHLY and CDR2 FYNNEI. This CDR3 is built from 14 residues. V was cut by 3 bases and J by 4 bases, with 9 bases left in between. CDR3 protein: CASSDKAGTGELFF. The CDR3 DNA sequence: TGTGCCAGCAGTGATAAAGCGGGCACCGGGGAGCTGTTTTTT.

The rearrangement links TRBV4-2 to TRBJ2-2; a possible D gene is TRBD1 (5 bases). This CDR3 has 14 residues. CDR1 and CDR2 from the germline V gene are LGHNA and YNFKEQ. Trimming stripped 8 bases from V and 4 bases from J, with 14 bases between. The CDR3 region is CASGPGPGTGELFF. Written as DNA, the CDR3 is TGTGCCAGCGGGCCAGGGCCGGGCACCGGGGAGCTGTTTTTT.